This T cell receptor beta chain derives from a study of control samples from healthy donors and cancer patients. This table comes from immunoSEQ multiplex PCR, and its TCRdb copy is limited to in-frame clones, with some not included. The data show 130,000 or so clones, over 85% seen once. This receptor was taken from a man younger than 35 in good health. Sequencing was performed on blood.

This CDR3 reads CASSLAGNTGELFF. The CDR3 DNA reads as TGCGCCAGCAGCTTGGCAGGGAACACCGGGGAGCTGTTTTTT. This chain uses TRBV5-1 with TRBJ2-2, with D hard to call. The CDR3 covers 14 residues. Germline V gives CDR1 SGHRS, CDR2 YFSETQ. Trimming cost V 0 bases and J 1 base, with 4 bases left between them.